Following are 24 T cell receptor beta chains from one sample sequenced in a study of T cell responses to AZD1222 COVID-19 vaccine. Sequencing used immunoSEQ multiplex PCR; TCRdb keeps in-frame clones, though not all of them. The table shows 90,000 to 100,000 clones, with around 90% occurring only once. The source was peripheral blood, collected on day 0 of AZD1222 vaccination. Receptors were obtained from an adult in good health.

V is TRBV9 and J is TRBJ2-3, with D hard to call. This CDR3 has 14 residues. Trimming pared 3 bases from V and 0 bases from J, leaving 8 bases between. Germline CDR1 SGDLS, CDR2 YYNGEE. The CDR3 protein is CASSAVASTDTQYF. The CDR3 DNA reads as TGTGCCAGCAGCGCAGTCGCTAGCACAGATACGCAGTATTTT.

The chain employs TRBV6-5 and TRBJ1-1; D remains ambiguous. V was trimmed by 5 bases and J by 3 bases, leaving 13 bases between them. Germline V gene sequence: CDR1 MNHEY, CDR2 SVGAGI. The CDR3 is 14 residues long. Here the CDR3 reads CASSKRWQDTEAFF. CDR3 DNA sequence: TGTGCCAGCAGTAAAAGATGGCAGGACACTGAAGCTTTCTTT.

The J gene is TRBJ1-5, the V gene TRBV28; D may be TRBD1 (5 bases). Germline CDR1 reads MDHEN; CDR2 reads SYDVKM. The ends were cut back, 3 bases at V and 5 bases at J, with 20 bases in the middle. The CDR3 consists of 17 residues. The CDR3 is CASSFRSGRGGDQPQHF. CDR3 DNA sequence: TGTGCCAGCAGTTTTAGGAGTGGTCGGGGAGGGGATCAGCCCCAGCATTTT.

The CDR3 bases are TGTGCCAGCAGCTTAACGTCGGCCAATGAGCAGTTCTTC. It translates to CASSLTSANEQFF. The rearrangement uses TRBV7-9 and TRBJ2-1; D gene unclear. The V end lost 2 bases, the J end lost 6 bases, and 8 bases lay between the germline ends. This CDR3 has 13 amino acids. Germline CDR1 and CDR2: SEHNR and FQNEAQ (reference sequence). Full variable domain (outside the CDR3, taken from reference TRBV7-9 and TRBJ2-1): DTGVSQNPRHKITKRGQNVTFRCDPISEHNRLYWYRQTLGQGPEFLTYFQNEAQLEKSRLLSDRFSAERPKGSFSTLEIQRTEQGDSAMYLCASSLTSANEQFFGPGTRLTVL.

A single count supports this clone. In DNA form, the CDR3 reads TGTGCCAGCAGCCAGGGACCCGAGCAGTACTTC. Protein: CASSQGPEQYF. V is TRBV7-9 and J is TRBJ2-7; perhaps D is TRBD1 or TRBD2 (5 bases each). V gave up 5 bases and J gave up 6 bases, with 8 bases separating them. CDR3 length: 11 amino acids. The V gene's germline CDR1 is SEHNR and CDR2 FQNEAQ (reference sequence). Using reference TRBV7-9 and TRBJ2-7 for the parts outside the CDR3, the full variable domain is DTGVSQNPRHKITKRGQNVTFRCDPISEHNRLYWYRQTLGQGPEFLTYFQNEAQLEKSRLLSDRFSAERPKGSFSTLEIQRTEQGDSAMYLCASSQGPEQYFGPGTRLTVT.

CDR3 sequence reads: CATESTGSTDTQYF. CDR3 DNA: TGTGCCACTGAGTCGACAGGGAGCACAGATACGCAGTATTTT. The chain joins TRBV10-3 to TRBJ2-3; 7 bases line up with TRBD1. Germline V CDR1 and CDR2: ENHRY, SYGVKD. The CDR3 runs to 14 residues. Trimming at V came to 10 bases and at J to 0 bases, leaving 7 bases not matched to a gene.

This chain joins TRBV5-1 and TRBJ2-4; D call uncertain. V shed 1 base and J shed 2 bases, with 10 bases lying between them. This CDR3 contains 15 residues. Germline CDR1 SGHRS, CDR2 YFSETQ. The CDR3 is CASSLFPDSKNIQYF. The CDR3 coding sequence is TGCGCCAGCAGCTTGTTTCCGGATTCCAAAAACATTCAGTACTTC.

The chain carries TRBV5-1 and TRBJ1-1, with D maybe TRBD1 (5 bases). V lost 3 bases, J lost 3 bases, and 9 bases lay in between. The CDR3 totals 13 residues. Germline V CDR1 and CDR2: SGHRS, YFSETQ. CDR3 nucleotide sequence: TGCGCCAGCAGCTCCCAGGGTTACACTGAAGCTTTCTTT. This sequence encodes CASSSQGYTEAFF.

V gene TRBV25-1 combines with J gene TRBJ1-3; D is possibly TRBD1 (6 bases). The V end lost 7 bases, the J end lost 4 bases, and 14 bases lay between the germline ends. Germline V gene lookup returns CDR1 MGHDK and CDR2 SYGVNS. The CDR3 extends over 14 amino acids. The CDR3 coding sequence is TGTGCCAGCAACGGAGTGGGGGCAGGAAACACCATATATTTT. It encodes CASNGVGAGNTIYF.

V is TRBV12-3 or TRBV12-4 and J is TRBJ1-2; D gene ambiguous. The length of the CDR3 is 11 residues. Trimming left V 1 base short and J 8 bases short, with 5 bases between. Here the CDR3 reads CASSLGVGYTF. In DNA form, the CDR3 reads TGTGCCAGCAGTTTAGGGGTGGGCTACACCTTC.

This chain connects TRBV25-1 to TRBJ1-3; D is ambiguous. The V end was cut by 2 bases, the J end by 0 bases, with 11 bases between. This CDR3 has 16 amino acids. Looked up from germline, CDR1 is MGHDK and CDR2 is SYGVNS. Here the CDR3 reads CASSEVNRFSGNTIYF. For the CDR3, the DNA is TGTGCCAGCAGTGAAGTGAACCGCTTCTCTGGAAACACCATATATTTT. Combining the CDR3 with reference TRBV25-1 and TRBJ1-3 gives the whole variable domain EADIYQTPRYLVIGTGKKITLECSQTMGHDKMYWYQQDPGMELHLIHYSYGVNSTEKGDLSSESTVSRIRTEHFPLTLESARPSHTSQYLCASSEVNRFSGNTIYFGEGSWLTVV.

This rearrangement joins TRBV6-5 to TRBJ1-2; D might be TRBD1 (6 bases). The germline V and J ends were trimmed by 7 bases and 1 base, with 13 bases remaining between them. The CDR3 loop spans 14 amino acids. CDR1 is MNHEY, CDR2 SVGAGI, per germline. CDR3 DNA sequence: TGTGCCAGCACCCCCCCGGGACATAACTATGGCTACACCTTC. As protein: CASTPPGHNYGYTF.

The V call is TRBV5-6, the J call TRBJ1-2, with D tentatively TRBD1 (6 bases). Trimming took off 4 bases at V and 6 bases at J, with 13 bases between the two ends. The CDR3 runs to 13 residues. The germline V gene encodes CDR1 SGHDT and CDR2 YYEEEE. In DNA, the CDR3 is TGTGCCAGCAGCCTCATACAGGGAAATGGCTACACCTTC. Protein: CASSLIQGNGYTF.

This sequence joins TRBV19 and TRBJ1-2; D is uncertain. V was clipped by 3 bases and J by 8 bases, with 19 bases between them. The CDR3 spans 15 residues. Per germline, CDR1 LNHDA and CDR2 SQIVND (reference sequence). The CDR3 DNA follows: TGTGCCAGTAGTATTCTATATGACACGTTCAGGGGCTACACCTTC. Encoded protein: CASSILYDTFRGYTF.

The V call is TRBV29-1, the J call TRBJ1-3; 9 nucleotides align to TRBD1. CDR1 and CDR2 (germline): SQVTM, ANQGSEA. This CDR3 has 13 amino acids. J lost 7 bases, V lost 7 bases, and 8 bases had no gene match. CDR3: CSAGTGTGNTIYF. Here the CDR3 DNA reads TGCAGCGCCGGGACAGGGACGGGTAACACCATATATTTT.

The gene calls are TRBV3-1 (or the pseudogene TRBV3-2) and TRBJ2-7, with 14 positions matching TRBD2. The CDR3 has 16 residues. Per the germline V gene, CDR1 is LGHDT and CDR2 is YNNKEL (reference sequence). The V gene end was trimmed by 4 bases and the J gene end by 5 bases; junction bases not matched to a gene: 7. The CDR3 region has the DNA TGTGCCAGCAGCCGAGGACTAGCGGGGGGTAGGGACGAGCAGTACTTC. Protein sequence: CASSRGLAGGRDEQYF.

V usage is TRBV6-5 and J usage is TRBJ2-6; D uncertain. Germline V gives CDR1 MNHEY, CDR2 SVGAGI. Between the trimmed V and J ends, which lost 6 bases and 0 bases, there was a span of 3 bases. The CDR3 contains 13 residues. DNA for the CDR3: TGTGCCAGCAGGTTCTCTGGGGCCAACGTCCTGACTTTC. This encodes CASRFSGANVLTF.

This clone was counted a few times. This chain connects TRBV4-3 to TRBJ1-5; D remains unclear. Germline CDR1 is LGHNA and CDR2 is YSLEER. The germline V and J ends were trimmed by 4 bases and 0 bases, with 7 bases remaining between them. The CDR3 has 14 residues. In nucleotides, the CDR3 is TGCGCCAGCAGCCGGGCGGTTAGCAATCAGCCCCAGCATTTT. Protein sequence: CASSRAVSNQPQHF.

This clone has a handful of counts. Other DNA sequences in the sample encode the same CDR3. The CDR3 reads CSAQNTEAFF. The CDR3, as DNA: TGCAGCGCCCAAAACACTGAAGCTTTCTTT. The V and J genes are TRBV29-1 and TRBJ1-1; no clear D. The germline CDR1 and CDR2 sequences are SQVTM and ANQGSEA. The CDR3 has 10 amino acids. Trimming pared 7 bases from V and 2 bases from J, leaving 5 bases between.

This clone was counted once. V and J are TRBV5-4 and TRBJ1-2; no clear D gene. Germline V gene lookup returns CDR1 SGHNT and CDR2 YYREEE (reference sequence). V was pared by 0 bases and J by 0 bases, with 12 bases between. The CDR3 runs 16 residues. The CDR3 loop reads CASSLGGASPNYGYTF. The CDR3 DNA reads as TGTGCCAGCAGCTTGGGGGGTGCGTCACCTAACTATGGCTACACCTTC.

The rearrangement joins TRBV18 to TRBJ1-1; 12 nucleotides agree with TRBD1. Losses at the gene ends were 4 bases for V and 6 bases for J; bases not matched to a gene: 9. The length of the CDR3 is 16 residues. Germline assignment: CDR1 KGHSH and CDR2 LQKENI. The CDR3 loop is CASSLSPGQGASEAFF. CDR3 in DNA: TGTGCCAGCTCACTATCTCCGGGACAGGGGGCTTCTGAAGCTTTCTTT.

CDR3 sequence reads: CASSQDRGIQYF. In DNA form, the CDR3 reads TGTGCCAGCAGCCAAGATCGGGGGATCCAGTACTTC. The rearrangement joins TRBV3-1 (or the pseudogene TRBV3-2) to TRBJ2-5; weak D call: TRBD2 (6 bases). Looked up from germline, CDR1 is LGHDT and CDR2 is YNNKEL (reference sequence). The CDR3 totals 12 residues. Deletions cut 0 bases from V and 10 bases from J, with 9 bases between.

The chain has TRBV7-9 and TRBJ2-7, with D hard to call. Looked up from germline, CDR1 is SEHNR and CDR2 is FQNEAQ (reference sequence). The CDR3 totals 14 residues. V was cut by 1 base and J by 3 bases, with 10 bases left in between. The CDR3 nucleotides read TGTGCCAGCAGCTTAGAACCAGGCAACTACGAGCAGTACTTC. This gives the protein CASSLEPGNYEQYF.

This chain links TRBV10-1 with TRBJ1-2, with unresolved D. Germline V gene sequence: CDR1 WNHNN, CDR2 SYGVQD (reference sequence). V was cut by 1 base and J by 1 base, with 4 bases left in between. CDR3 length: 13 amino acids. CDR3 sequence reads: CASSEWSNYGYTF. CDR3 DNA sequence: TGCGCCAGCAGTGAGTGGAGTAACTATGGCTACACCTTC.